These 9 T cell receptor beta chains came from one sample sequenced in a study of CD4+ T cells in melanoma. TCRdb's table, derived via immunoSEQ multiplex PCR, lists solely in-frame clones and lacks some. The sample yields roughly 21,000 clones, roughly 78% seen once. These TCRs come from a human donor with melanoma.

V and J are TRBV9 and TRBJ2-1, with TRBD2 identical over 8 bases. Trimming took 3 bases from V and 4 from J; bases not matched to a gene: 9. The CDR3 spans 16 residues. Germline lookup yields CDR1 SGDLS and CDR2 YYNGEE. Written as DNA, the CDR3 is TGTGCCAGCAGCGCCTCGGCGGGGGGCCCATACAATGAGCAGTTCTTC. It yields the protein CASSASAGGPYNEQFF.

The V and J genes are TRBV9 and TRBJ1-2, with 7 bases aligning to TRBD1. CDR3 size: 13 residues. Germline lookup yields CDR1 SGDLS and CDR2 YYNGEE. The trim removed 2 bases at V and 6 bases at J, leaving 4 bases unmatched. CDR3 region: CASSVRGSDGYTF. In nucleotides, the CDR3 is TGTGCCAGCAGCGTCAGGGGGTCGGATGGCTACACCTTC. The full variable domain, with the rest looked up from reference TRBV9 and TRBJ1-2, is DSGVTQTPKHLITATGQRVTLRCSPRSGDLSVYWYQQSLDQGLQFLIQYYNGEERAKGNILERFSAQQFPDLHSELNLSSLELGDSALYFCASSVRGSDGYTFGSGTRLTVV.

The V call is TRBV18, the J call TRBJ1-1; no clear D. V lost 3 bases and J 3 bases, leaving 11 bases between the germline ends. This CDR3 is 14 amino acids long. Germline CDR1 is KGHSH and CDR2 is LQKENI. The DNA of the CDR3 is TGTGCCAGCTCACCGCGGACGGATGACACTGAAGCTTTCTTT. Its protein is CASSPRTDDTEAFF.

The genes are TRBV5-1 and TRBJ2-7; D is possibly TRBD1 (5 bases). This CDR3 has 14 residues. Trimming removed 5 bases from V and 3 bases from J, with 15 bases in between. Per the germline V gene, CDR1 is SGHRS and CDR2 is YFSETQ. As DNA, the CDR3 is TGCGCCAGCAGTTGGGGCGATCATGACTACGAGCAGTACTTC. The encoded protein is CASSWGDHDYEQYF.

The V gene is TRBV9, the J gene TRBJ1-2, with a possible D match to TRBD1 (6 bases). Trimming cost V 2 bases and J 3 bases, with 8 bases left between them. Per germline, CDR1 SGDLS and CDR2 YYNGEE. The CDR3 covers 13 residues. Here the CDR3 reads CASSVDSYYGYTF. CDR3 DNA: TGTGCCAGCAGCGTGGACAGCTACTATGGCTACACCTTC.

The chain recombines TRBV7-9 with TRBJ1-4; 8 bases are shared with TRBD1. CDR3 size: 15 residues. Germline CDR1 and CDR2: SEHNR and FQNEAQ (reference sequence). J was trimmed by 7 bases and V by 5 bases; bases with no gene match: 9. The CDR3 protein is CASSPQTGVGEKLFF. The CDR3 bases are TGTGCCAGCAGCCCACAGACAGGGGTCGGTGAAAAACTGTTTTTT.

The DNA for the CDR3 is TGTGCCAGCAGCCAATATAGGACGGGTACCAACACGCAGTATTTT. Protein sequence: CASSQYRTGTNTQYF. J is TRBJ2-3 and V is TRBV14, with unresolved D. The germline CDR1 and CDR2 sequences are SGHDN and FVKESK. V was cut by 2 bases and J by 9 bases, with 18 bases left in between. The CDR3 has 15 amino acids.

The chain links TRBV2 to TRBJ1-6; tentative D call: TRBD1 (5 bases). The V and J ends lost 5 bases and 1 base respectively, with 9 bases between them. Per germline, CDR1 SNHLY and CDR2 FYNNEI. This CDR3 has 15 amino acids. CDR3 nucleotide sequence: TGTGCCAGCAGTTGGGACCGTTCCTATAATTCACCCCTCCACTTT. Protein sequence: CASSWDRSYNSPLHF.

The chain employs TRBV6-1 and TRBJ2-5; no clear D gene. CDR1 and CDR2 (germline): MNHNS, SASEGT. The V gene lost 6 bases and the J gene lost 2 bases, with 13 bases spanning the gap. This CDR3 comprises 14 residues. The CDR3 loop is CASSKKQRQETQYF. The CDR3 coding sequence is TGTGCCAGCAGCAAAAAACAGAGACAAGAGACCCAGTACTTC.